This TCR beta chain originates from a study of blood T cells in healthy people across ages. Whole-study findings and limits: Without sorted subsets, naive and antigen-experienced compartments could not be conclusively compared.

The sample, about 9.7 milliliters of peripheral blood, was drawn from each donor. Of note for this clonotype: The target antigen is unknown.

A second PCR, run for about 7 to 12 cycles, used a sample-barcoded 5' primer plus a J-beta primer mix. Each CDR3 protein gets one entry after TCRdb re-called the 5' RACE reads with MiXCR. The sample records some 710,000 distinct CDR3 sequences, 20% to 25% being singletons. The germline V gene has CDR1 MGHDK and CDR2 SYGVNS. The length of the CDR3 is 14 residues. The germline V and J ends were trimmed by 3 bases and 0 bases, with 8 bases remaining between them. The gene calls are TRBV25-1 and TRBJ1-2; D is uncertain. The specimen was blood. The TCR was taken from a man in his 70s in good health. CDR3 region: CASSDRQPNYGYTF. CDR3 coding DNA: TGTGCCAGCAGTGATCGGCAGCCTAACTATGGCTACACCTTC.